One T cell receptor (beta chain) is described in this entry. This CDR3 spans 14 amino acids. V shed 0 bases and J shed 11 bases, with 16 bases lying between them. CDR1 KGHSH and CDR2 LQKENI come from the germline V gene. This sample is part of a study of T-cell reconstitution after alpha-beta-depleted transplantation in children. TCRbeta library construction was performed incorporating unique molecular identifiers. TCRdb reprocessed the PCR reads via MiXCR and lists one record per CDR3 protein. This table holds approximately 390,000 distinct CDR3 sequences, approximately 11% found once. The rearrangement joins TRBV18 to TRBJ1-1; D might be TRBD1 (6 bases). The sample consisted of PBMCs from the stem cell graft donor, taken from the stem cell graft. The clonotype originates from a human donor who donated a stem cell graft to a child with acute myeloid leukemia. The CDR3 loop reads CASSPPLGALDAFF. The CDR3 DNA is TGTGCCAGCTCACCACCGTTGGGGGCCCTGGACGCTTTCTTT.